This section outlines one T cell receptor (beta chain) sequence together with its context. Its binding antigen is unknown. No per-base quality is available; no much larger clone lies one base away. TCRbeta CDR3 regions were amplified from genomic DNA by means of the immunoSEQ Assay, a bias-controlled multiplex PCR. In the source study's methods: Within the assay, amplification of reference gene primers was used to estimate how many nucleated cells each sample contained. Sequence reads were collapsed and filtered to measure the absolute abundance of every unique TCRbeta CDR3 rearrangement. For each sample, productive Simpson clonality was calculated as the square root of Simpson's diversity index across productive rearrangements. TCRdb obtained this table from immuneACCESS and retained in-frame rearrangements with V and J assigned. These tables miss some clones; where compared with another copy, unresolved V genes account for less than half of the shortfall, and the remainder is unexplained. The D gene and trimming were derived from the DNA, and the V and J assignments and clone size from that table. Present in this sample are under 150,000 clones, less than 85% of which were seen just once. Together, the top ten hold about 13% of the sample.

This specimen belongs to a study of blood T cell repertoires in COVID-19 (dated by TCRdb to the early 2020s). Regarding the complete study: Samples from collaborators originated in the United States, Italy and Spain and spanned both the acute and convalescent phases of COVID-19. The material from the prospective study consisted of cDNA or gDNA derived from T cells, B-cell-depleted T cells, or PBMCs. Subjects who had been exposed to COVID-19, were actively infected with it, or had recovered from it provided the deeply sampled blood TCRbeta repertoires that made up the dataset. A freely available public database, intended as a resource for researchers studying the immune response to SARS-CoV-2, is where the repertoires were released. Samples came from the ongoing ImmuneRACE study (first 160 participants) plus 1,254 subjects from 6 global collaborators. The sample metadata nearly always contained a de-identified subject ID, COVID-19 status, age in years and sex. HLA class I and class II types, where available, came from metadata supplied by the sample provider rather than from assay-based typing. What the authors observed across the whole study: How much clinical and demographic metadata was included differed by source and by participant, and the metadata was provided uncurated.

V is cut back by 4 bases and J by 7 bases, with 8 bases in the junction unmatched. Sequences SGHRS (CDR1) and YFSETQ (CDR2) are obtained from the germline V gene. The CDR3, cysteine through phenylalanine, is 13 amino acids long. CDR3 DNA only is kept here, 39 bases in frame from base 1. Each collaborating institution followed its own protocols to collect whole blood in K2EDTA tubes. For TCRbeta analysis, collaborator samples were shipped as frozen whole blood, as isolated PBMCs, or as DNA extracted from either sample type. The sequence links TRBV5-1 to TRBJ2-7, with 7 junctional bases fitting TRBD2. The sequenced sample was peripheral blood. The receptor was isolated from a human donor in a cohort sampled during active COVID-19. The CDR3: CASSRGAGDEQYF. Here is the DNA: TGCGCCAGCAGCAGAGGGGCGGGGGATGAGCAGTACTTC.